This is a list of T cell receptor beta chains from one sample in a study of blood T cell repertoires in COVID-19. Only in-frame clones appear in the TCRdb table, and some are missing; sequencing was by immunoSEQ multiplex PCR. The sample includes 90,000 to 110,000 clones, about four fifths of them seen just once. Sequencing was done on a sample of peripheral blood. The receptors stem from a woman older than 75 with acute or convalescent COVID-19. Both conserved end residues are part of each CDR3. Fields, in order: clone size, D gene, V gene, J gene, CDR3 DNA, CDR3 protein. A D gene is named only where the DNA matches it firmly. Clone size, where shown, is once, few, many, or a class for clones that have expanded.

NA	TRBD2	TRBV4-1	TRBJ2-1	TGCGCCAGCAGCACCCGACCGGGACTACCAAGTCGGAGCTCCTACAATGAGCAGTTCTTC	CASSTRPGLPSRSSYNEQFF
NA	TRBD1	TRBV5-1	TRBJ1-1	TGCGCCAGCAGCCCCAGGGGGGAGAACACTGAAGCTTTCTTT	CASSPRGENTEAFF
NA	TRBD1	TRBV2	TRBJ1-1	TGTGCCAGCCTGAGGGGGCAAAACACTGAAGCTTTCTTT	CASLRGQNTEAFF
NA	TRBD2	TRBV14	TRBJ2-3	TGTGCCAGCAGCCCCACTAGCGGGAGGGCTAGTTGGCAGTATTTT	CASSPTSGRASWQYF
NA	TRBD2	TRBV7-8	TRBJ2-1	TGTGCCAGCAGCTTGCAGACTAGCGGGAGTTACAATGAGCAGTTCTTC	CASSLQTSGSYNEQFF
NA	TRBD2	TRBV28	TRBJ2-1	TGTGCCACAGCGGGGTTTGAGAATGAGCAGTTCTTC	CATAGFENEQFF
once	NA	TRBV3-1/TRBV3-2	TRBJ2-7	TGTGCCAGCAGCCAAGGTACTAGGGATTACGAGCAGTACTTC	CASSQGTRDYEQYF
NA	TRBD2	TRBV6-2/TRBV6-3	TRBJ2-5	TGTGCCAGCAGTTACTCCGGACTAGCGGGAGACGAGACCCAGTACTTC	CASSYSGLAGDETQYF
NA	TRBD2	TRBV9	TRBJ2-1	TGTGCCAGCAGCGTAATCGATAGCGGGGGATACAATGAGCAGTTCTTC	CASSVIDSGGYNEQFF
once	TRBD1	TRBV29-1	TRBJ2-7	TGCAGCGGGGGACAGGGAAACTCCTACGAGCAGTACTTC	CSGGQGNSYEQYF
NA	TRBD2	TRBV7-2	TRBJ2-3	TGTGCCAGCAGCTTACAATCGGGACTAGCGCCTAGCACAGATACGCAGTATTTT	CASSLQSGLAPSTDTQYF
NA	TRBD1	TRBV27	TRBJ1-6	TGTGCCAGCAGTTCCGCCGGGACAGGGTATTCACCCCTCCACTTT	CASSSAGTGYSPLHF
NA	NA	TRBV5-1	TRBJ1-4	TGCGCCAGCAGTTCAGGGGATGGAGGAAAACTGTTTTTT	CASSSGDGGKLFF
NA	NA	TRBV5-1	TRBJ1-2	TGCGCCAGCAGAATCACGGGATACTATGGCTACACCTTC	CASRITGYYGYTF
NA	NA	TRBV7-8	TRBJ2-5	TGTGCCAGCAGCCAGCGGTTTGAGACCCAGTACTTC	CASSQRFETQYF
NA	TRBD1	TRBV20-1	TRBJ1-5	TGCAGTGCTAGTTTTCAGGGGGTCGGGAATCAGCCCCAGCATTTT	CSASFQGVGNQPQHF
NA	NA	TRBV24-1	TRBJ2-1	TGTGCCACCAGTGACCGGCGCTCAGGTCCCTACAATGAGCAGTTCTTC	CATSDRRSGPYNEQFF
NA	NA	TRBV7-6	TRBJ2-2	TGTGCCAGCAGCTTATTGTCGGTCCAGGGGACCGGGGAGCTGTTTTTT	CASSLLSVQGTGELFF
NA	TRBD1	TRBV5-6	TRBJ2-1	TGTGCCAGCAGCTCAGGACAGGGCCCATACAATGAGCAGTTCTTC	CASSSGQGPYNEQFF
NA	NA	TRBV24-1	TRBJ2-2	TGTGCCACCAGACGGGATTTCACCGGGGAGCTGTTTTTT	CATRRDFTGELFF
once	TRBD1	TRBV2	TRBJ1-6	TGTGCCAGCAGACCCAGGGGGAAAGATTCACCCCTCCACTTT	CASRPRGKDSPLHF
NA	TRBD2	TRBV3-1/TRBV3-2	TRBJ2-1	TGTGCCAGCAGCCAACGGACTAGCGAGAATGAGCAGTTCTTC	CASSQRTSENEQFF
NA	NA	TRBV23-1	TRBJ2-5	TGCGCCAGCAGTCAATCTAGTATCCAAGAGACCCAGTACTTC	CASSQSSIQETQYF
NA	TRBD2	TRBV28	TRBJ2-7	TGTGCCAGCAGTTTTAAGGCTAGCGGAACCTACGAGCAGTACTTC	CASSFKASGTYEQYF
few	TRBD2	TRBV10-2	TRBJ2-1	TGCGCCAGCAGTGAAGGTGGCGGGAGTATCTATGAGCAGTTCTTC	CASSEGGGSIYEQFF
NA	NA	TRBV3-1/TRBV3-2	TRBJ2-3	TGTGCCAGCAGCTCAGAAGGTAGCGCTAGCACAGATACGCAGTATTTT	CASSSEGSASTDTQYF
medium-sized	NA	TRBV18	TRBJ1-1	TGTGCCAGCTCACGGGAGGTAAGCACTGAAGCTTTCTTT	CASSREVSTEAFF
NA	TRBD1	TRBV11-3	TRBJ2-2	TGTGCCAGCACCCTCTTACAGGGGACCGGGGAGCTGTTTTTT	CASTLLQGTGELFF
few	TRBD1	TRBV10-3	TRBJ2-5	TGTGCCACCGTGGACAGGGGAGAGACCCAGTACTTC	CATVDRGETQYF
NA	NA	TRBV13	TRBJ2-2	TGTGCCAGCAGCCCATCAGAAGGGGTTATTGCGGGGGAGCTGTTTTTT	CASSPSEGVIAGELFF
NA	NA	TRBV24-1	TRBJ2-2	TGTGCCACCAGTGATCCGGGACAATTAACCGGGGAGCTGTTTTTT	CATSDPGQLTGELFF
NA	TRBD2	TRBV9	TRBJ2-1	TGTGCCAGCAGCCTCACAGCGGGACCCTACAATGAGCAGTTCTTC	CASSLTAGPYNEQFF
NA	NA	TRBV15	TRBJ1-6	TGTGCCACCAGCAGAACGGGGAACGCGTATAATTCACCCCTCCACTTT	CATSRTGNAYNSPLHF
NA	NA	TRBV19	TRBJ1-1	TGTGCCAGTATTACCGGGACACCAAACACTGAAGCTTTCTTT	CASITGTPNTEAFF
NA	NA	TRBV3-1/TRBV3-2	TRBJ2-5	TGTGCCAGCAGCCAAGGGGCAACCCAAGAGACCCAGTACTTC	CASSQGATQETQYF
NA	NA	TRBV7-2	TRBJ1-3	TGTGCCAGCACCCTAAACAGAGATACTGGAAACACCATATATTTT	CASTLNRDTGNTIYF
medium-sized	TRBD2	TRBV25-1	TRBJ2-1	TGTGCCAGCAGTGAAAGCGGGAGGGCCGTAGAGCAGTTCTTC	CASSESGRAVEQFF
NA	NA	TRBV18	TRBJ1-4	TGTGCCAGCTCAGGGGCTGATGAAAAACTGTTTTTT	CASSGADEKLFF
NA	NA	TRBV28	TRBJ1-2	TGTGCCAGCAGGCTACAGGGCTTCTACACCTTC	CASRLQGFYTF
once	TRBD1	TRBV19	TRBJ1-5	TGTGCCAGTACCACAGGGGGCTGGCAGCCCCAGCATTTT	CASTTGGWQPQHF
NA	NA	TRBV2	TRBJ2-2	TGTGCCAGCAGTGAAACAGGGTCCGGGGAGCTGTTTTTT	CASSETGSGELFF
NA	NA	TRBV5-4	TRBJ2-1	TGTGCCAGCAGCTTGCGGTCTGGCAGGGCCCACAATGAGCAGTTCTTC	CASSLRSGRAHNEQFF
NA	TRBD2	TRBV3-1/TRBV3-2	TRBJ2-2	TGTGCCAGCAGCCGTACCGGACTAGCGGTAGCGAACACCGGGGAGCTGTTTTTT	CASSRTGLAVANTGELFF
many	NA	TRBV5-1	TRBJ1-1	TGCGCCAGCAGCTTGGGCAGGCGGCGGGTTGACGGCACTGAAGCTTTCTTT	CASSLGRRRVDGTEAFF
NA	TRBD1	TRBV28	TRBJ1-1	TGTGCCAGCAGTTTGGGACAGGGGGCCACTGAAGCTTTCTTT	CASSLGQGATEAFF
NA	TRBD2	TRBV10-1	TRBJ2-3	TGCGCCAGCAGAGCGGGAGGGCTTGGAGATACGCAGTATTTT	CASRAGGLGDTQYF
NA	NA	TRBV5-6	TRBJ2-1	TGTGCCAGCAGCGGGTCATACGGGGTTTCCTACAATGAGCAGTTCTTC	CASSGSYGVSYNEQFF
NA	TRBD1	TRBV12-3/TRBV12-4	TRBJ1-1	TGTGCCAGCAGCGCCAGACAGGGGACGGAAGCTTTCTTT	CASSARQGTEAFF
NA	TRBD1	TRBV3-1/TRBV3-2	TRBJ2-5	TGTGCCAGCAGCAGGATAGAGGGGGCGTTGAGGGAGACCCAGTACTTC	CASSRIEGALRETQYF
few	NA	TRBV5-1	TRBJ1-1	TGCGCCAGCAGCTTGGAACCCGTCGGTAGGAACACTGAAGCTTTCTTT	CASSLEPVGRNTEAFF
NA	NA	TRBV28	TRBJ2-5	TGTGCCAGCAGTTTCCATCAGGTCCAAGAGACCCAGTACTTC	CASSFHQVQETQYF
NA	NA	TRBV6-2/TRBV6-3	TRBJ1-2	TGTGCCAGCAGTTATATCGGCGACAGTAGTTATGGCTACACCTTC	CASSYIGDSSYGYTF
NA	NA	TRBV6-6	TRBJ2-5	TGTGCCAGCAGTTACTCTCGGGGCCAAGAGACCCAGTACTTC	CASSYSRGQETQYF
NA	TRBD2	TRBV5-1	TRBJ2-7	TGCGCCAGCAGCCCATGGACTAGCGGGGTTTCCTCCTACGAGCAGTACTTC	CASSPWTSGVSSYEQYF
few	TRBD1	TRBV2	TRBJ1-4	TGTGCCAGCAGTAATCCATCGGACAGGCAGGCTAATGAAAAACTGTTTTTT	CASSNPSDRQANEKLFF
once	TRBD2	TRBV19	TRBJ2-5	TGTGCCAGTAGTTCCTGGGGGCTAGCGGGAGGAAGGGAGACCCAGTACTTC	CASSSWGLAGGRETQYF
NA	TRBD1	TRBV19	TRBJ1-5	TGTGCCACCCGGGACAGGCCTCAGCAGCCCCAGCATTTT	CATRDRPQQPQHF